The 21 T cell receptor beta chains reported below all come from one sample, sequenced in a study of blood T cell repertoires in COVID-19. Sequencing was performed with immunoSEQ multiplex PCR; in TCRdb, only in-frame clones are kept and a portion is missing. Among 140,000 or so clones listed, around four fifths were seen once. The sample comprised PBMCs or T cells enriched from blood (not recorded which). The receptors were gathered from a woman aged 40 to 50 who had recovered from COVID-19.

This chain links TRBV3-1 (or the pseudogene TRBV3-2) with TRBJ2-5; TRBD2 agrees at 8 bases. Germline V gives CDR1 LGHDT, CDR2 YNNKEL (reference sequence). The J segment lost 0 bases and the V segment lost 4 bases, leaving 7 bases of the junction unmatched. The CDR3 extends over 16 amino acids. The CDR3 sequence is CASSPRGRGDQETQYF. The DNA of the CDR3 is TGTGCCAGCAGCCCGCGTGGGCGGGGGGACCAAGAGACCCAGTACTTC.

V gene TRBV14 combines with J gene TRBJ1-4; D might be TRBD1 (6 bases). This CDR3 is built from 17 residues. Germline assignment: CDR1 SGHDN and CDR2 FVKESK. Between the trimmed V and J ends, which lost 4 bases and 0 bases, there was a span of 15 bases. The CDR3 coding sequence is TGTGCCAGCAGCCGCACGCGGGGGGCCCCAACTAATGAAAAACTGTTTTTT. Translated: CASSRTRGAPTNEKLFF.

This clone was recorded a few times. This chain uses TRBV3-1 (or the pseudogene TRBV3-2) with TRBJ2-3, with TRBD2 as a possible D gene (5 bases). Trimming left V 0 bases short and J 2 bases short, with 21 bases between. CDR1 is LGHDT, CDR2 YNNKEL, per germline (reference sequence). The CDR3 is 19 residues long. The CDR3 DNA follows: TGTGCCAGCAGCCAAGATTCGGGGTTTTCGCGTCATAACACAGATACGCAGTATTTT. Translation: CASSQDSGFSRHNTDTQYF.

This chain connects TRBV25-1 to TRBJ2-1, with TRBD1 matching 7 bases. Germline values: CDR1 MGHDK, CDR2 SYGVNS. Trimming removed 0 bases from V and 1 base from J; junction bases left unmatched: 6. The CDR3 is 17 amino acids. CDR3 DNA sequence: TGTGCCAGCAGTGAATATAGGGGGCTGGATTCCTACAATGAGCAGTTCTTC. Translated: CASSEYRGLDSYNEQFF. The full variable domain, completed using reference TRBV25-1 and TRBJ2-1, is EADIYQTPRYLVIGTGKKITLECSQTMGHDKMYWYQQDPGMELHLIHYSYGVNSTEKGDLSSESTVSRIRTEHFPLTLESARPSHTSQYLCASSEYRGLDSYNEQFFGPGTRLTVL.

The gene calls are TRBV6-5 and TRBJ1-2; D gene ambiguous. The germline gives CDR1 MNHEY, CDR2 SVGAGI. This CDR3 is 14 amino acids long. The V gene lost 3 bases and the J gene lost 2 bases, with 10 bases spanning the gap. The CDR3 nucleotides read TGTGCCAGCAGTTATGGCGAGGGAAACTATGGCTACACCTTC. This translates into CASSYGEGNYGYTF.

This clone was picked up one time. The chain combines TRBV10-1 with TRBJ1-1; D remains ambiguous. CDR1 and CDR2 (germline): WNHNN, SYGVQD (reference sequence). Trimming took off 0 bases at V and 11 bases at J, with 13 bases between the two ends. This CDR3 has 13 residues. The CDR3 loop is CASSESRVGGAFF. The CDR3 DNA is TGCGCCAGCAGTGAGTCGCGGGTTGGAGGCGCTTTCTTT.

The chain has TRBV7-2 and TRBJ2-7; a possible D gene is TRBD1 (5 bases). From germline, CDR1 is SGHTA and CDR2 FQGNSA. This CDR3 region has 13 residues. V lost 5 bases, J lost 4 bases, and 12 bases lay in between. CDR3 loop: CASSRSYRYEQYF. Written as DNA, the CDR3 is TGTGCCAGCAGCAGAAGCTACAGGTACGAGCAGTACTTC.

The V gene is TRBV5-1, the J gene TRBJ2-1; a possible D gene is TRBD2 (5 bases). Germline loops: CDR1 SGHRS, CDR2 YFSETQ. Trimming stripped 4 bases from V and 7 bases from J, with 15 bases between. The CDR3 contains 14 residues. The CDR3 protein is CASSGGSSSNEQFF. CDR3 in DNA: TGCGCCAGCAGCGGAGGCTCCTCCTCTAATGAGCAGTTCTTC.

J is TRBJ2-7 and V is TRBV11-2, with TRBD2 matching 8 bases. The CDR3 is 17 amino acids. The germline V gene encodes CDR1 SGHAT and CDR2 FQNNGV. J gave up 0 bases and V 4 bases, and 11 bases lay outside the gene matches. CDR3 nucleotide sequence: TGTGCCAGCAGCTCCGGACGTGAACTAGCGGACTCCTACGAGCAGTACTTC. Translating gives CASSSGRELADSYEQYF.

The genes are TRBV4-1 and TRBJ2-5; tentative D call: TRBD1 (6 bases). CDR1 MGHRA and CDR2 YSYEKL come from the germline V gene. V shed 5 bases and J shed 5 bases, with 15 bases lying between them. The length of the CDR3 is 14 residues. CDR3 nucleotide sequence: TGCGCCAGCAGCATCCAGACAGGTCGTGAGACCCAGTACTTC. Translation gives CASSIQTGRETQYF.

This clone has more than one count but fewer than ten. The gene calls are TRBV27 and TRBJ1-1; 8 bases agree with TRBD1. V was pared by 2 bases and J by 2 bases, with 7 bases of the junction left unmatched. This CDR3 is built from 16 residues. Germline lookup yields CDR1 MNHEY and CDR2 SMNVEV (reference sequence). The CDR3 sequence: CASSLGTGALNTEAFF. CDR3 coding DNA: TGTGCCAGCAGTTTAGGGACAGGCGCCCTCAACACTGAAGCTTTCTTT.

This clone has a single count. V and J are TRBV7-3 and TRBJ2-1, with 14 bases identical to TRBD2. The CDR3 runs to 16 residues. Germline V CDR1 and CDR2: SGHTA, FQGTGA. Trimming cost V 5 bases and J 7 bases; bases outside gene matches: 7. DNA of the CDR3: TGTGCCAGCAGCCCCCAGACTAGCGGGAGGGGTAATGAGCAGTTCTTC. It encodes CASSPQTSGRGNEQFF.

In the case of this clone: In the same sample, other DNA sequences code for this CDR3. This chain joins TRBV23-1 and TRBJ1-5, with TRBD1 matching over 7 bases. TRBV23-1 is an ORF; its function is uncertain. V dropped 6 bases and J dropped 3; count of bases not matched to a gene: 5. This CDR3 spans 14 amino acids. The CDR3 is CASRPGQFNQPQHF. The CDR3, as DNA: TGCGCCAGCAGACCGGGACAGTTCAATCAGCCCCAGCATTTT.

The rearrangement uses TRBV3-1 (or the pseudogene TRBV3-2) and TRBJ2-1; 9 nucleotides align to TRBD2. The CDR3 is made up of 17 amino acids. The V gene end was trimmed by 8 bases and the J gene end by 5 bases; junction bases not matched to a gene: 16. From germline, CDR1 is LGHDT and CDR2 YNNKEL (reference sequence). CDR3: CASGPRGLAGRNNEQFF. The CDR3 nucleotides are TGTGCCAGCGGTCCTAGGGGGCTAGCGGGGCGTAACAATGAGCAGTTCTTC.

The V call is TRBV5-1, the J call TRBJ2-7; 9 nucleotides match TRBD2. Trimming at V came to 1 base and at J to 3 bases, leaving 2 bases not matched to a gene. Germline CDR1 and CDR2: SGHRS and YFSETQ. CDR3 length equals 14 residues. The CDR3 DNA reads TGCGCCAGCAGCTTGCTGACTAGCGGCTACGAGCAGTACTTC. Translating gives CASSLLTSGYEQYF.

The chain is built from TRBV2 and TRBJ1-2; TRBD1 matches 7 bases. The CDR3 has 15 amino acids. Looked up from germline, CDR1 is SNHLY and CDR2 is FYNNEI. V was pared by 3 bases and J by 2 bases, with 6 bases of the junction left unmatched. CDR3 residues: CASSEGQSSNYGYTF. Written as DNA, the CDR3 is TGTGCCAGCAGTGAGGGACAGTCCAGCAACTATGGCTACACCTTC.

Worth noting for this clone: The junction departs from the called germline gene at one end, perhaps through a read error. This chain uses TRBV7-7 with TRBJ1-1; maybe TRBD1 (6 bases). In germline, CDR1 is SSHAT, CDR2 FNYEAQ (reference sequence). The CDR3 is 13 residues long. This CDR3 is CASSSTGNTEAFF. The CDR3 DNA reads as TGTGCTAGCAGTTCGACAGGGAACACTGAAGCTTTCTTT.

This clone was seen a single time. The junction and the germline gene differ at one end; a read error may be behind it. The chain has TRBV18 and TRBJ1-4; tentatively, D is TRBD1 (6 bases). This CDR3 comprises 18 residues. Germline V gene data show CDR1 as KGHSH and CDR2 as LQKENI. The CDR3 DNA follows: TGTGCCAGCTCCCCACGAATCATTCGGGAAGGGGGTAATGAAAAACTGTTTTTT. This sequence encodes CASSPRIIREGGNEKLFF.

This sequence joins TRBV9 and TRBJ2-2; possibly TRBD2 for D (6 bases). This CDR3 has 14 amino acids. Trimming took off 5 bases at V and 1 base at J, with 9 bases between the two ends. Germline CDR1 and CDR2: SGDLS and YYNGEE. CDR3 nucleotides: TGTGCCAGCAGGGGACTCGTGAACACCGGGGAGCTGTTTTTT. Protein sequence: CASRGLVNTGELFF.

The chain carries TRBV7-9 and TRBJ1-1; maybe TRBD1 (5 bases). V lost 5 bases, J lost 1 base, and 14 bases lay in between. Germline-derived CDR1 and CDR2 are SEHNR and FQNEAQ (reference sequence). The CDR3 spans 15 residues. CDR3 residues: CASSPPFQGNTEAFF. The CDR3 DNA is TGTGCCAGCAGCCCGCCCTTTCAGGGGAACACTGAAGCTTTCTTT.

The rearrangement links TRBV5-1 to TRBJ2-4; 8 bases fit TRBD1. Germline V gene sequence: CDR1 SGHRS, CDR2 YFSETQ. CDR3 length equals 16 residues. The J segment lost 2 bases and the V segment lost 4 bases, leaving 8 bases of the junction unmatched. CDR3 loop: CASSQAGGASKNIQYF. CDR3 DNA sequence: TGCGCCAGCAGCCAAGCAGGGGGCGCGTCCAAAAACATTCAGTACTTC.